This T cell receptor (beta chain) originates from a study of PD-L1 blockade in urothelial cancer. CDR1 and CDR2 from the germline V gene are SEHNR and FQNEAQ (reference sequence). The CDR3 is 13 residues long. V was trimmed by 5 bases and J by 8 bases, leaving 13 bases between them. The assay was immunoSEQ multiplex PCR, and TCRdb's table has in-frame clones only and misses some. The table has roughly 100,000 clones, over 75% seen once. The chain is built from TRBV7-9 and TRBJ2-1; tentative D call: TRBD2 (6 bases). This clonotype was obtained from a man aged 50 or older with urothelial cancer. The material was PBMCs, obtained around atezolizumab (anti-PD-L1) treatment. The chain's CDR3 is CASSTRRVDEQFF. DNA of the CDR3: TGTGCCAGCAGCACCAGGAGGGTCGATGAGCAGTTCTTC.